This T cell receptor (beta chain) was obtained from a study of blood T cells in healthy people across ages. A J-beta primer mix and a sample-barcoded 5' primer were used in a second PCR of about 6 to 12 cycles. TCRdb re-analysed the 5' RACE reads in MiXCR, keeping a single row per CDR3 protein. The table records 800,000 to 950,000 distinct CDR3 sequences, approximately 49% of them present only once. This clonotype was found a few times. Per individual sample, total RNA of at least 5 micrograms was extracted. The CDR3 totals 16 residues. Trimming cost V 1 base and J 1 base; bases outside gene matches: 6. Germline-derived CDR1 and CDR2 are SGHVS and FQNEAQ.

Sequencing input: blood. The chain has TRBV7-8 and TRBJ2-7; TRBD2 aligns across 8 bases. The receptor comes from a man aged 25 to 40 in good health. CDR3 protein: CASSLEVAGLSYEQYF. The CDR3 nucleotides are TGTGCCAGCAGCTTAGAAGTAGCGGGGCTATCCTACGAGCAGTACTTC. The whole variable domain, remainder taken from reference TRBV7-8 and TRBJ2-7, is GAGVSQSPRYKVAKRGQDVALRCDPISGHVSLFWYQQALGQGPEFLTYFQNEAQLDKSGLPSDRFFAERPEGSVSTLKIQRTQQEDSAVYLCASSLEVAGLSYEQYFGPGTRLTVT.